The source of this TCR beta chain is a study of blood T cell repertoires in COVID-19. On the study more broadly: Samples of COVID-19 (acute and convalescent) were obtained from the United States, Italy and Spain.

Method: immunoSEQ multiplex PCR; TCRdb's copy keeps in-frame clones and lacks some. The sample includes over 20,000 clones, roughly 88% seen only once; the top ten take 20% to 30%. V lost 8 bases and J lost 2, with 18 bases in between. Germline CDR1 and CDR2: SNHLY and FYNNEI. The CDR3 spans 15 residues. As concerns this clone: In the same sample, other DNA sequences code for this CDR3.

Material: peripheral blood. This sequence originates from a human donor with active COVID-19. The donor label of this sample is uncertain. This rearrangement joins TRBV2 to TRBJ1-1; D might be TRBD1 (5 bases). The CDR3 region is CASVEGGVGNTEAFF. For the CDR3, the DNA is TGTGCCAGCGTAGAGGGAGGGGTGGGCAACACTGAAGCTTTCTTT.